These T cell receptor beta chains were read from a single sample in a study of regulatory T cells in long-lasting Graves disease. TCRdb reprocessed the multiplex PCR reads via MiXCR and lists one record per CDR3 protein. The repertoire holds 300,000 to 350,000 distinct CDR3 sequences, with roughly 21% as singletons. Material: peripheral blood mononuclear cells (PBMCs), obtained when the disease was refractory, from a patient treated with antithyroid drugs. These receptor sequences come from a female donor with Graves disease. The CDR3 runs from the conserved cysteine through the conserved F or W. The order of the fields is D gene, V gene, clone size, CDR3 length, J gene, CDR3 protein, CDR3 DNA. D genes are given only for firm matches. Not all rows give a size; the values are once, few, many and, for expanded clones, a class.

TRBD1	TRBV4-3	few	14	TRBJ1-5	CASSPARGDQPQHF	TGCGCCAGCAGCCCCGCCAGGGGGGATCAGCCCCAGCATTTT
TRBD2	TRBV24-1	-	16	TRBJ2-3	CATRKGTRDITDTQYF	TGTGCCACCAGGAAGGGGACTAGAGACATCACAGATACGCAGTATTTT
TRBD2	TRBV7-8	-	17	TRBJ2-5	CASSLGGGLPHQETQYF	TGTGCCAGCAGCTTAGGGGGGGGACTGCCACACCAAGAGACCCAGTACTTC
-	TRBV28	many	17	TRBJ1-5	CASSPRREGVGNQPQHF	TGTGCCAGCAGTCCACGAAGGGAGGGGGTCGGCAATCAGCCCCAGCATTTT
TRBD2	TRBV7-9	many	16	TRBJ2-7	CASSTSTSGSSYEQYF	TGTGCCAGCAGCACCTCGACTAGCGGTAGCTCCTACGAGCAGTACTTC
-	TRBV3-1	many	19	TRBJ2-5	CASSQYFRGAKSYQETQYF	TGTGCCAGCAGCCAATATTTCAGGGGGGCGAAATCGTACCAAGAGACCCAGTACTTC
TRBD1	TRBV19	few	16	TRBJ1-6	CASSEGAGANNSPLHF	TGTGCCTCCAGCGAGGGGGCAGGGGCAAATAATTCACCCCTCCACTTT
TRBD1	TRBV27	many	19	TRBJ2-6	CASSFGWGRGLSGANVLTF	TGTGCCAGCAGTTTCGGATGGGGCAGGGGGCTGTCTGGGGCCAACGTCCTGACTTTC
TRBD2	TRBV18	-	15	TRBJ2-7	CASSLQWSGDYEQYF	TGTGCCAGCTCACTACAGTGGAGCGGGGATTACGAGCAGTACTTC
TRBD2	TRBV20-1	-	13	TRBJ2-7	CSASGGGPYEQYF	TGCAGTGCTAGCGGGGGAGGGCCCTACGAGCAGTACTTC
-	TRBV24-1	many	14	TRBJ1-3	CATSPGGTGNTIYF	TGTGCCACTTCCCCCGGTGGGACTGGAAACACCATATATTTT
-	TRBV7-2	-	15	TRBJ2-2	CASSLVDSNTGELFF	TGTGCCAGCAGCTTAGTTGACTCTAACACCGGGGAGCTGTTTTTT
TRBD1	TRBV7-3	-	13	TRBJ2-7	CASSMTGDYEQYF	TGTGCCAGCAGCATGACAGGGGATTACGAGCAGTACTTC
TRBD1	TRBV5-1	few	15	TRBJ2-7	CASSLTGETTYEQYF	TGCGCCAGCAGCTTGACAGGGGAAACTACCTACGAGCAGTACTTC
-	TRBV6-1	-	14	TRBJ1-4	CASSIEGVREKLFF	TGTGCCAGCAGTATTGAGGGGGTTCGGGAAAAACTGTTTTTT
-	TRBV6-1	many	14	TRBJ1-5	CASRPRDGNQPQHF	TGTGCCAGCAGACCCCGGGACGGTAATCAGCCCCAGCATTTT
-	TRBV20-1	-	13	TRBJ1-5	CSLGGRSNQPQHF	TGCAGTTTGGGGGGCAGAAGCAATCAGCCCCAGCATTTT
-	TRBV5-1	-	13	TRBJ1-2	CASSGTAPLGYTF	TGCGCCAGCAGCGGCACGGCCCCTCTCGGCTACACCTTC
-	TRBV5-5	few	15	TRBJ1-4	CASSPAEGYNEKLFF	TGTGCCAGCAGCCCGGCGGAGGGCTATAATGAAAAACTGTTTTTT
TRBD1	TRBV19	many	17	TRBJ1-5	CASTPVRGTGSNQPQHF	TGTGCCAGTACCCCCGTGAGGGGGACAGGAAGCAATCAGCCCCAGCATTTT
-	TRBV15	few	15	TRBJ2-7	CATSRAGRSSYEQYF	TGTGCCACCAGCAGAGCGGGGAGAAGCTCCTACGAGCAGTACTTC
TRBD2	TRBV7-2	once	15	TRBJ2-1	CASSLLSGGAHEQFF	TGTGCCAGCAGCTTACTCAGCGGGGGGGCCCATGAGCAGTTCTTC
-	TRBV6-2/TRBV6-3	many	13	TRBJ2-2	CASSYRGAGELFF	TGTGCCAGCAGTTACAGGGGTGCCGGGGAGCTGTTTTTT
-	TRBV18	many	12	TRBJ2-7	CASSSAVYEQYF	TGTGCCAGCTCATCCGCCGTATACGAGCAGTACTTC
-	TRBV18	-	15	TRBJ2-7	CASSPRSSISNEQYF	TGTGCCAGCTCCCCCCGGAGTAGCATAAGCAACGAGCAGTACTTC
-	TRBV7-9	-	16	TRBJ2-2	CASLSTWRGNTGELFF	TGTGCCAGCCTCTCTACGTGGCGGGGGAACACCGGGGAGCTGTTTTTT
-	TRBV20-1	many	12	TRBJ2-7	CSAREGTYEQYF	TGCAGTGCTAGAGAAGGCACCTACGAGCAGTACTTC
-	TRBV6-1	few	15	TRBJ1-5	CASSRGSGGNQPQHF	TGTGCCAGCAGTCGGGGATCGGGAGGCAATCAGCCCCAGCATTTT
-	TRBV20-1	-	18	TRBJ2-6	CSARGRTGCRSGANVLTF	TGCAGTGCTAGAGGGCGTACAGGGTGTCGGTCTGGGGCCAACGTCCTGACTTTC
-	TRBV9	few	15	TRBJ1-5	CASSVGGGGIQPQHF	TGTGCCAGCAGCGTAGGGGGGGGGGGAATTCAGCCCCAGCATTTT
-	TRBV7-2	once	14	TRBJ2-1	CASSLVASAAEQFF	TGTGCCAGCAGCTTAGTGGCGTCGGCAGCCGAGCAGTTCTTC
TRBD1	TRBV6-2/TRBV6-3	many	15	TRBJ2-7	CASSQREGQGYEQYF	TGTGCCAGCAGCCAACGAGAGGGACAGGGTTACGAGCAGTACTTC
TRBD1	TRBV5-8	-	14	TRBJ1-2	CASSLNRGLFGYTF	TGTGCCAGCAGCTTGAATAGGGGGCTCTTTGGCTACACCTTC
TRBD1	TRBV29-1	many	13	TRBJ2-5	CSVAITGAETQYF	TGCAGCGTCGCGATAACAGGGGCCGAGACCCAGTACTTC
TRBD1	TRBV6-4	many	21	TRBJ1-5	CASSEKRGGQGSGVSNQPQHF	TGTGCCAGCAGTGAAAAGCGAGGGGGACAGGGATCCGGAGTTTCCAATCAGCCCCAGCATTTT
-	TRBV7-2	few	13	TRBJ2-2	CASSFPNTGELFF	TGTGCCAGCAGCTTCCCCAACACCGGGGAGCTGTTTTTT
TRBD2	TRBV7-9	-	16	TRBJ2-1	CASSQLAGGSYNEQFF	TGTGCCAGCAGCCAACTAGCGGGGGGCTCCTACAATGAGCAGTTCTTC
TRBD1	TRBV18	-	13	TRBJ2-3	CASSSGTEDTQYF	TGTGCCAGCTCATCCGGGACAGAAGATACGCAGTATTTT
-	TRBV5-4	-	12	TRBJ1-2	CASAPNNYGYTF	TGTGCCAGCGCCCCAAATAACTATGGCTACACCTTC
-	TRBV29-1	few	9	TRBJ2-5	CSVGETQYF	TGCAGCGTTGGCGAGACCCAGTACTTC
-	TRBV28	many	14	TRBJ2-7	CAISPQVLSYEQYF	TGTGCCATCTCCCCCCAGGTTCTTTCCTACGAGCAGTACTTC
-	TRBV28	many	14	TRBJ2-5	CASKTRDGEETQYF	TGTGCCAGCAAGACCCGGGACGGAGAAGAGACCCAGTACTTC
-	TRBV4-1	few	17	TRBJ1-5	CASSQDRFTYSNQPQHF	TGCGCCAGCAGCCAAGATAGGTTCACTTATAGCAATCAGCCCCAGCATTTT
-	TRBV3-1	many	13	TRBJ2-5	CASSHRRRETQYF	TGTGCCAGCAGCCATCGTAGGCGAGAGACCCAGTACTTC
-	TRBV11-2	-	13	TRBJ2-1	CAISLDRYNEQFF	TGTGCCATCAGCTTGGACCGTTACAATGAGCAGTTCTTC
TRBD2	TRBV4-1	-	15	TRBJ2-7	CASSQVPSGSYEQYF	TGCGCCAGCAGCCAAGTTCCTAGCGGGAGCTACGAGCAGTACTTC